This is a list of T cell receptor beta chains from one sample in a study of blood T cell repertoires in COVID-19. The assay was immunoSEQ multiplex PCR, and TCRdb's table has in-frame clones only and misses some. The sample lists approximately 70,000 clones, around 90% seen once, with more than 1.1% in the top ten. The sample taken for sequencing was peripheral blood. These receptor sequences come from a human donor in a cohort sampled during active COVID-19. Each CDR3 is given with its conserved first and last residue. The D gene is left open where the match is weak. Clone size is not always given. Where it is, it says once, few, many or a class for expanded clones.

size	length	J	D	V	CDR3	DNA
.	14	TRBJ1-1	.	TRBV3-1/TRBV3-2	CASSQMGGDTEAFF	TGTGCCAGCAGCCAAATGGGAGGTGACACTGAAGCTTTCTTT
.	16	TRBJ2-1	.	TRBV5-6	CASSLVGQSVDNEQFF	TGTGCCAGCAGCTTGGTTGGACAGTCGGTTGACAATGAGCAGTTCTTC
.	15	TRBJ2-3	TRBD2	TRBV5-5	CASNSGGPGADTQYF	TGTGCCAGCAACTCGGGAGGGCCTGGGGCAGATACGCAGTATTTT
.	14	TRBJ2-3	TRBD2	TRBV11-3	CASYSGTVPDTQYF	TGTGCCAGCTACAGCGGGACCGTACCAGATACGCAGTATTTT
.	11	TRBJ1-4	.	TRBV29-1	CSVEDYEKLFF	TGCAGCGTTGAAGACTATGAAAAACTGTTTTTT
.	13	TRBJ1-2	.	TRBV19	CASSIPGSRGYTF	TGTGCCAGTAGTATACCGGGGTCGCGAGGCTACACCTTC
.	16	TRBJ2-3	.	TRBV19	CASSDELGGGTDTQYF	TGTGCCAGTAGTGACGAACTAGGAGGAGGCACAGATACGCAGTATTTT
once	15	TRBJ1-1	TRBD1	TRBV9	CASSLGGMGFTEAFF	TGTGCCAGCAGCCTAGGGGGCATGGGTTTCACTGAAGCTTTCTTT
once	14	TRBJ1-1	.	TRBV27	CASSWGLKGAEAFF	TGTGCCAGCAGTTGGGGGCTTAAGGGGGCTGAAGCTTTCTTT
.	14	TRBJ1-4	TRBD1	TRBV5-1	CASSLGQGDEKLFF	TGCGCCAGCAGCTTGGGACAGGGTGATGAAAAACTGTTTTTT
once	12	TRBJ1-2	TRBD1	TRBV5-6	CASSLVQGGYTF	TGTGCCAGCAGCTTGGTACAGGGGGGCTACACCTTC
.	12	TRBJ2-3	.	TRBV24-1	CATSDFSDTQYF	TGTGCCACCAGTGATTTTTCGGATACGCAGTATTTT
.	16	TRBJ2-7	TRBD2	TRBV9	CASSAEPGLAGLEQYF	TGTGCCAGCAGCGCCGAACCGGGACTAGCGGGACTCGAGCAGTACTTC
once	11	TRBJ2-6	.	TRBV20-1	CSAWGVNVLTF	TGCAGTGCTTGGGGGGTGAACGTCCTGACTTTC
.	17	TRBJ2-3	TRBD2	TRBV3-1/TRBV3-2	CASSQDTGGRATDTQYF	TGTGCCAGCAGCCAAGATACGGGCGGGAGGGCCACAGATACGCAGTATTTT
.	15	TRBJ2-3	.	TRBV7-9	CASSAEGARTDTQYF	TGTGCCAGCAGCGCGGAGGGGGCGCGTACAGATACGCAGTATTTT
few	15	TRBJ1-2	TRBD1	TRBV6-1	CASSGAGQGYSGYTF	TGTGCCAGCAGTGGAGCAGGACAGGGGTACAGTGGCTACACCTTC
.	14	TRBJ1-1	.	TRBV9	CASSALSLNTEAFF	TGTGCCAGCAGCGCCCTATCCCTGAACACTGAAGCTTTCTTT
.	14	TRBJ2-7	.	TRBV5-6	CASRSLRDSYEQYF	TGTGCCAGCAGGAGTCTCAGGGACTCCTACGAGCAGTACTTC
few	15	TRBJ1-1	.	TRBV7-8	CASSSIQGGSTEAFF	TGTGCCAGCAGCTCGATACAGGGAGGGAGCACTGAAGCTTTCTTT